What follows describes a single TCR beta chain. It has no known antigen specificity. No base quality values were provided; no much bigger clone lies one nucleotide off. The data belong to a study of blood T cell repertoires in COVID-19 (TCRdb year 2020). In the study overall: The collaborator samples originated in the United States, Italy and Spain and spanned the acute and convalescent phases of COVID-19. The dataset comprised deeply sampled blood TCRbeta repertoires from subjects exposed to, actively infected with, or recovered from COVID-19. Where available, HLA class I and class II types were obtained from metadata supplied by the sample provider rather than from assay-based typing. Samples were obtained from the ongoing ImmuneRACE study (first 160 participants) and from 1,254 subjects provided by 6 global collaborators. The prospective study material was composed of cDNA or gDNA derived from T cells, B-cell-depleted T cells, or PBMCs. A de-identified subject ID, COVID-19 status, age in years and sex were almost always included in the sample metadata. The repertoires were released in a freely available public database intended as a resource for research on the immune response to SARS-CoV-2.

Beyond this particular receptor, the publication reports: The amount of clinical and demographic metadata varied by source and participant and was provided uncurated.

The immunoSEQ Assay, a bias-controlled multiplex PCR, was used to amplify TCRbeta CDR3 regions from genomic DNA. The original methods were these. The number of nucleated cells in each sample was estimated from the amplification of reference gene primers within the assay. To quantify the absolute abundance of each unique TCRbeta CDR3 rearrangement, sequence reads were collapsed and filtered. For each sample, productive Simpson clonality was calculated as the square root of Simpson's diversity index across productive rearrangements. TCRdb provides this immuneACCESS table in a form limited to in-frame rearrangements. Some clones are lacking; in checked studies, under half of them reflect an unresolved V gene, and why the rest are absent is not known. D and trimming come from the DNA, and the V and J calls and clone size come from that table. The sample table shows about 85,000 clones, and around 90% are seen once. Together, the top ten hold around 4.1% of the sample.

The germline V gene encodes CDR1 SGHDN and CDR2 FVKESK. The CDR3 spans 15 residues, from the cysteine through the phenylalanine. Only the CDR3 DNA stays, 45 bases, in frame from base 1. Relative to germline, V is missing 2 bases and J is missing 2 bases, with 6 bases of the junction outside any gene match. Whole blood was collected in K2EDTA tubes by collaborating institutions according to the institutions' own protocols. For TCRbeta analysis, collaborators shipped samples as frozen whole blood, isolated PBMCs, or DNA extracted from either of those sample types. The specimen sequenced was peripheral blood. The sequence links TRBV14 to TRBJ2-7, with 7 middle bases fitting TRBD2. The clonotype comes from a woman aged 80 or over with active or convalescent COVID-19. CDR3 sequence: CASSQWGSGAYEQYF. The bases are TGTGCCAGCAGCCAATGGGGGAGCGGGGCCTACGAGCAGTACTTC.